These 31 T cell receptor beta chains share one sample of origin, sequenced in a study of molecular identifiers for immune sequencing clone quantification. TCRdb reprocessed the PCR reads via MiXCR and lists one record per CDR3 protein. The sample contains more than 450,000 distinct CDR3 sequences, around 25% of which appear only once. The sequenced sample consisted of naive CD8+ T cells from blood, with Jurkat cell RNA spiked in. Indicated subset: FACS-sorted CD8+CD4-CCR7+CD45RA+ naive T cells. These receptors were taken from a human donor in good health. Some libraries in this study had Jurkat cell RNA spiked in.

The chain's CDR3 is CASSSTSDPTYEQYF. The CDR3, as DNA: TGTGCCAGCAGCTCTACTAGCGACCCAACCTACGAGCAGTACTTC. This chain links TRBV3-1 with TRBJ2-7; 7 nucleotides align to TRBD2. Germline CDR1 is LGHDT and CDR2 is YNNKEL (reference sequence). This CDR3 spans 15 amino acids. Trimming took 5 bases from V and 2 from J; bases not matched to a gene: 9.

The CDR3 reads CASTEGFYEQYF. CDR3 DNA: TGTGCCAGCACAGAGGGATTCTACGAGCAGTACTTC. The gene calls are TRBV12-3 or TRBV12-4 and TRBJ2-7; TRBD2 is a possible D gene (5 bases). The CDR3 runs 12 residues. Trimming cost V 7 bases and J 3 bases, with 10 bases left between them.

This clonotype was observed a few times. This rearrangement joins TRBV6-2 or TRBV6-3 to TRBJ2-5; the D is unclear. CDR1 is MNHEY, CDR2 SVGEGT, per germline. This CDR3 spans 13 amino acids. V dropped 3 bases and J dropped 2 bases, with 7 bases sitting between them. The CDR3 coding sequence is TGTGCCAGCAGTTATTCTCCGCAAGAGACCCAGTACTTC. Encoded protein: CASSYSPQETQYF.

The chain couples TRBV6-2 or TRBV6-3 to TRBJ2-5, with a possible D match to TRBD1 (6 bases). Germline lookup yields CDR1 MNHEY and CDR2 SVGEGT. This CDR3 is built from 15 residues. V was clipped by 6 bases and J by 0 bases, with 14 bases between them. The CDR3 here is CASSDRDTYQETQYF. In DNA, the CDR3 is TGTGCCAGCAGCGACCGGGACACCTACCAAGAGACCCAGTACTTC.

This clonotype was counted only a few times. The V gene is TRBV6-1, the J gene TRBJ1-1; 9 nucleotides match TRBD1. Unmatched junction bases numbered 4, after V lost 6 bases and J lost 8 bases. The CDR3 spans 12 residues. Germline CDR1 and CDR2: MNHNS and SASEGT. The CDR3 protein is CASRGTGIEAFF. In nucleotides, the CDR3 is TGTGCCAGCAGAGGGACAGGGATAGAAGCTTTCTTT.

This clonotype was counted only a few times. The chain is built from TRBV6-2 or TRBV6-3 and TRBJ1-1; the D gene is possibly TRBD1 (5 bases). V dropped 2 bases and J dropped 7 bases, with 8 bases sitting between them. Per germline, CDR1 MNHEY and CDR2 SVGEGT. The CDR3 consists of 12 residues. CDR3 amino acids: CASSYGAGEAFF. For the CDR3, the DNA is TGTGCCAGCAGTTACGGGGCCGGTGAAGCTTTCTTT.

The chain employs TRBV18 and TRBJ2-5, with D perhaps matching TRBD1 (5 bases). Deletions cut 0 bases from V and 4 bases from J, with 12 bases between. Germline assignment: CDR1 KGHSH and CDR2 LQKENI. The CDR3 runs to 15 residues. Written as DNA, the CDR3 is TGTGCCAGCTCACCACCGAGGCAGGGCCCAGAGACCCAGTACTTC. The encoded protein is CASSPPRQGPETQYF.

The chain is built from TRBV12-3 or TRBV12-4 and TRBJ2-7; D is uncertain. V lost 2 bases to trimming and J lost 2 bases, with 10 bases between them. The length of the CDR3 is 14 residues. CDR3 in DNA: TGTGCCAGCAGTTTAAGGCAGGATGCCTACGAGCAGTACTTC. Its translation is CASSLRQDAYEQYF.

This chain links TRBV4-3 with TRBJ2-6; no reliable D call. V lost 3 bases to trimming and J lost 6 bases, with 15 bases between them. Germline-derived CDR1 and CDR2 are LGHNA and YSLEER. The CDR3 sequence is 16 residues long. The CDR3 coding sequence is TGCGCCAGCAGCCAGCAGCATAGTAGTGTGGCCAACGTCCTGACTTTC. This sequence encodes CASSQQHSSVANVLTF.

This clonotype has ten or more counts. This chain uses TRBV4-3 with TRBJ2-1, with 8 bases identical to TRBD1. The CDR3 contains 16 residues. Germline assignment: CDR1 LGHNA and CDR2 YSLEER. The J segment lost 2 bases and the V segment lost 0 bases, leaving 3 bases of the junction unmatched. The CDR3 spells CASSQDHRGTYNEQFF. The DNA of the CDR3 is TGCGCCAGCAGCCAAGATCACAGGGGGACCTACAATGAGCAGTTCTTC.

The V call is TRBV20-1, the J call TRBJ2-7; D not resolved. CDR1 and CDR2 from the germline V gene are DFQATT and SNEGSKA (reference sequence). The CDR3 contains 13 residues. Trimming took off 2 bases at V and 3 bases at J, with 11 bases between the two ends. The CDR3 coding sequence is TGCAGTGCTAGACTCCCCGCGAGCTACGAGCAGTACTTC. Translated, it gives CSARLPASYEQYF.

This rearrangement joins TRBV2 to TRBJ1-1; D remains unclear. Germline loops: CDR1 SNHLY, CDR2 FYNNEI. The CDR3 contains 12 residues. V lost 6 bases and J 8 bases, leaving 13 bases between the germline ends. The CDR3 DNA sequence: TGTGCCAGCAGAGTTGGAGCCGTCGAAGCTTTCTTT. Amino acids: CASRVGAVEAFF.

There are a few counts of this clonotype. J is TRBJ2-5 and V is TRBV20-1; D might be TRBD1 (6 bases). This CDR3 is built from 15 residues. In germline, CDR1 is DFQATT, CDR2 SNEGSKA (reference sequence). V was trimmed by 3 bases and J by 5 bases, leaving 19 bases between them. The CDR3 here is CSASTGPGSGETQYF. DNA of the CDR3: TGCAGTGCTAGTACAGGGCCAGGGTCGGGGGAGACCCAGTACTTC.

V usage is TRBV27 and J usage is TRBJ2-2; 7 bases fit TRBD1. The CDR3 spans 16 residues. Germline V gives CDR1 MNHEY, CDR2 SMNVEV (reference sequence). Trimming at V came to 5 bases and at J to 7 bases, leaving 13 bases not matched to a gene. CDR3 region: CASSPLWDSGGGELFF. CDR3 coding DNA: TGTGCCAGCAGTCCGCTCTGGGACAGTGGCGGCGGGGAGCTGTTTTTT.

This clonotype was seen a single time. The chain combines TRBV10-3 with TRBJ2-4; D not resolved. Between the trimmed V and J ends, which lost 0 bases and 8 bases, there was a span of 14 bases. Looked up from germline, CDR1 is ENHRY and CDR2 is SYGVKD. This CDR3 has 15 amino acids. The CDR3 is CAISESSPSLDIQYF. CDR3 coding DNA: TGTGCCATCAGTGAGTCTAGCCCTTCCTTAGACATTCAGTACTTC.

This clonotype was seen repeatedly, ten times or more. This chain connects TRBV7-6 to TRBJ2-5, with TRBD2 identical over 7 bases. Germline V CDR1 and CDR2: SGHVS, FNYEAQ. V trimming: 2 bases; J trimming: 6 bases; junction bases outside the gene matches: 18. The CDR3 is made up of 18 amino acids. The DNA of the CDR3 is TGTGCCAGCAGCTTATCCGTCTCTCTCGCGGGAGCTTCAAAGACCCAGTACTTC. This encodes CASSLSVSLAGASKTQYF.

This clonotype appeared many times. The chain couples TRBV7-9 to TRBJ2-2; the D is unclear. The germline V gene encodes CDR1 SEHNR and CDR2 FQNEAQ (reference sequence). The CDR3 spans 11 residues. The V and J ends lost 0 bases and 13 bases respectively, with 6 bases between them. The CDR3 nucleotides read TGTGCCAGCAGCTTAGCCCCAATGCTGTTTTTT. It is translated as CASSLAPMLFF.

This clonotype was picked up one time. The V gene is TRBV4-3, the J gene TRBJ2-7; D is unclear. Trimming cost V 4 bases and J 5 bases, with 21 bases left between them. Looked up from germline, CDR1 is LGHNA and CDR2 is YSLEER. This CDR3 comprises 16 residues. CDR3 region: CASSPAGLTGSHEQYF. DNA for the CDR3: TGCGCCAGCAGCCCTGCCGGGCTAACCGGGTCCCACGAGCAGTACTTC.

This clonotype has just a few counts. The chain recombines TRBV27 with TRBJ1-6; D uncertain. V lost 6 bases and J 10 bases, leaving 22 bases between the germline ends. The CDR3 sequence is 16 residues long. Looked up from germline, CDR1 is MNHEY and CDR2 is SMNVEV (reference sequence). DNA for the CDR3: TGTGCCAGCAGCCTCCAAACTCCAGGAGGCGGCTCACCCCTCCACTTT. This encodes CASSLQTPGGGSPLHF.

This clonotype was seen at least ten times. The chain has TRBV7-2 and TRBJ2-1; 8 bases line up with TRBD2. The V segment lost 1 base and the J segment 12 bases; nucleotides outside the gene matches: 5. The CDR3 extends over 13 amino acids. CDR1 and CDR2 from the germline V gene are SGHTA and FQGNSA. This chain's CDR3 is CASSLGAGALQFF. CDR3 nucleotide sequence: TGTGCCAGCAGCTTAGGAGCGGGGGCGCTGCAGTTCTTC. The complete variable domain, with remaining parts taken from reference TRBV7-2 and TRBJ2-1, reads GAGVSQSPSNKVTEKGKDVELRCDPISGHTALYWYRQSLGQGLEFLIYFQGNSAPDKSGLPSDRFSAERTGGSVSTLTIQRTQQEDSAVYLCASSLGAGALQFFGPGTRLTVL.

This clonotype appeared a few times. This chain uses TRBV5-6 with TRBJ2-3, with 7 bases aligning to TRBD1. The CDR3 is made up of 16 amino acids. CDR1 and CDR2 from the germline V gene are SGHDT and YYEEEE. V lost 4 bases and J lost 9; bases outside the gene matches: 17. CDR3 sequence: CASSTTPHGTVDTQYF. For the CDR3, the DNA is TGTGCCAGCAGCACAACCCCCCACGGGACAGTTGACACGCAGTATTTT.

This clonotype was detected a few times. This sequence joins TRBV7-9 and TRBJ2-2; D may be TRBD1 or TRBD2 (6 bases each). The V and J ends lost 1 base and 4 bases respectively, with 10 bases between them. The germline V gene has CDR1 SEHNR and CDR2 FQNEAQ (reference sequence). The length of the CDR3 is 15 residues. CDR3 sequence: CASSLVGGPTGELFF. The CDR3 DNA reads TGTGCCAGCAGCTTAGTGGGGGGCCCCACCGGGGAGCTGTTTTTT.

The rearrangement uses TRBV29-1 and TRBJ2-1, with 7 nucleotides matching TRBD2. The germline gives CDR1 SQVTM, CDR2 ANQGSEA. This CDR3 is 15 amino acids long. Trimming removed 1 base from V and 0 bases from J; junction bases left unmatched: 3. The CDR3 DNA follows: TGCAGCGTTGAAGGGTGGGGGGGCTCCTACAATGAGCAGTTCTTC. It codes for CSVEGWGGSYNEQFF.

This clonotype was found a few times. V and J are TRBV19 and TRBJ2-2; D unresolved. V was cut by 6 bases and J by 4 bases, with 9 bases left in between. Germline values: CDR1 LNHDA, CDR2 SQIVND (reference sequence). CDR3 length: 13 residues. Here the CDR3 DNA reads TGTGCCAGTAGCCCCACCCCCACCGGGGAGCTGTTTTTT. It translates to CASSPTPTGELFF.

This clonotype was observed at least ten times. The junction and the germline gene differ at one end; a read error may be behind it. This rearrangement joins TRBV5-1 to TRBJ2-3; D unclear. CDR3 length: 14 residues. Germline loops: CDR1 SGHRS, CDR2 YFSETQ. The CDR3 nucleotides read TGTGCCAGCAGCTTAGATAAGGGCACAGATACGCAGTATTTT. Protein sequence: CASSLDKGTDTQYF.

This clonotype was detected a few times. This sequence joins TRBV20-1 and TRBJ2-5; 8 bases agree with TRBD2. The CDR3 extends over 17 amino acids. The V gene end was trimmed by 0 bases and the J gene end by 5 bases; junction bases not matched to a gene: 14. The germline V gene encodes CDR1 DFQATT and CDR2 SNEGSKA (reference sequence). DNA of the CDR3: TGCAGTGCTAGAGACGAGCGCGGGACTAGTGTTGTGGAGACCCAGTACTTC. It yields the protein CSARDERGTSVVETQYF.

This clonotype was detected only a few times. CDR3 DNA sequence: TGTGCCAGCAGCCCAGAGAGGGGCTCCTACGAGCAGTACTTC. Translation: CASSPERGSYEQYF. The V gene is TRBV7-8, the J gene TRBJ2-7, with D perhaps TRBD1 or TRBD2 (5 bases each). Per germline, CDR1 SGHVS and CDR2 FQNEAQ. Trimming stripped 5 bases from V and 0 bases from J, with 11 bases between. The CDR3 runs 14 residues.

To note about this clonotype: The junction departs from germline at one end; a sequencing error may be responsible. The chain has TRBV6-5 and TRBJ2-1; 7 bases line up with TRBD1. The V gene's germline CDR1 is MNHEY and CDR2 SVGAGI. This CDR3 has 15 amino acids. The CDR3 region has the DNA TGTGCCCGCAGTTACGCCGGGACAGCCTACAATGAGCAGTTCTTC. The encoded protein is CARSYAGTAYNEQFF.

The V call is TRBV7-9, the J call TRBJ2-2; D ambiguous. CDR3 length: 14 amino acids. V lost 3 bases to trimming and J lost 6 bases, with 11 bases between them. The germline CDR1 and CDR2 sequences are SEHNR and FQNEAQ (reference sequence). CDR3 region: CASSLAVGAGELFF. DNA for the CDR3: TGTGCCAGCAGCTTGGCGGTCGGTGCCGGGGAGCTGTTTTTT.

This clonotype has just one count. A read error may produce the germline difference seen at one junction end. The chain carries TRBV9 and TRBJ1-1; D may be TRBD1 (6 bases). The CDR3 contains 13 residues. The germline gives CDR1 SGDLS, CDR2 YYNGEE. The CDR3 DNA follows: TGTGCCAGCAGCGAAGGGGGGCTCACTGAAGCTTCCTTT. This sequence encodes CASSEGGLTEASF.

In this sample, this clonotype turned up many times. This chain uses TRBV6-5 with TRBJ2-1, with D perhaps given as TRBD1 or TRBD2 (5 bases each). Germline lookup yields CDR1 MNHEY and CDR2 SVGAGI. This CDR3 has 14 residues. The ends were cut back, 6 bases at V and 10 bases at J, with 19 bases in the middle. The CDR3 DNA follows: TGTGCCAGCAGATTGGGGTGGGACGCCGGGGAGCAGTTCTTC. Protein: CASRLGWDAGEQFF.